Below are 9 T cell receptor beta chains sequenced from a single sample in a study of blood T cell repertoires in COVID-19 (dated by TCRdb to about 2020). Libraries were constructed by the immunoSEQ multiplex PCR assay. Entries here come from immuneACCESS through TCRdb and include only in-frame sequences with V and J called. Some clones fail to appear in such tables; in the studies checked, an unresolved V gene covers under half of the shortfall, and the cause of the remainder is unknown. The sample yields some 130,000 clones; roughly 89% were counted once. Roughly 18% of the sample lies in the top ten. The sequencing sample was made of peripheral blood. The receptors shown here come from a man aged 50 to 59 with active or convalescent COVID-19.

This sequence joins TRBV19 and TRBJ2-4; D unresolved. V was trimmed by 10 bases and J by 9 bases, leaving 25 bases between them. Germline V gives CDR1 LNHDA, CDR2 SQIVND (reference sequence). This CDR3 contains 15 residues. CDR3 in amino acids: CATLPSVLPRIIQYF. The DNA of the CDR3 is TGTGCCACTCTCCCTTCGGTCCTACCCAGGATCATTCAGTACTTC.

The V and J genes are TRBV19 and TRBJ2-1; 8 nucleotides align to TRBD2. This CDR3 spans 15 amino acids. The V and J ends lost 3 bases and 7 bases, in that order; junction bases with no gene match: 8. Looked up from germline, CDR1 is LNHDA and CDR2 is SQIVND (reference sequence). The DNA for the CDR3 is TGTGCCAGTAGTATCTCGGGGGGGCCAGTGAATGAGCAGTTCTTC. This gives the protein CASSISGGPVNEQFF.

This clone was detected only once. The rearrangement uses TRBV3-1 (or the pseudogene TRBV3-2) and TRBJ1-5; 8 nucleotides agree with TRBD1. The germline gives CDR1 LGHDT, CDR2 YNNKEL (reference sequence). The CDR3 is 19 amino acids. The junction had 12 bases not matched to a gene; V was cut back by 0 bases and J by 2 bases. The CDR3 loop is CASSQDKDRALRGNQPQHF. The CDR3, as DNA: TGTGCCAGCAGCCAAGATAAGGACAGGGCTTTGAGGGGCAATCAGCCCCAGCATTTT.

The chain is built from TRBV10-3 and TRBJ2-1; TRBD2 is a possible D gene (6 bases). This CDR3 is 15 amino acids long. The V end lost 7 bases, the J end lost 6 bases, and 19 bases lay between the germline ends. Per the germline V gene, CDR1 is ENHRY and CDR2 is SYGVKD. CDR3 coding DNA: TGTGCCATCACCGCTGGAGTAATCGGGGGCAATGAGCAGTTCTTC. It specifies CAITAGVIGGNEQFF.

This sequence joins TRBV6-4 and TRBJ2-1, with D tentatively TRBD1 (5 bases). Trimming removed 3 bases at V and 5 bases at J, with 14 bases between. The CDR3 covers 15 residues. CDR1 and CDR2 (germline): MRHNA, SNTAGT. CDR3 residues: CASSEGALPNNEQFF. The DNA for the CDR3 is TGTGCCAGCAGTGAAGGGGCTCTGCCGAACAATGAGCAGTTCTTC.

The chain links TRBV6-5 to TRBJ2-3; D possibly corresponds to TRBD1 (5 bases). In germline, CDR1 is MNHEY, CDR2 SVGAGI. V was cut by 4 bases and J by 1 base, with 12 bases left in between. The CDR3 is 15 amino acids. The CDR3, as DNA: TGTGCCAGCAGTTCCCAGGGTCGGGGCACAGATACGCAGTATTTT. Translation gives CASSSQGRGTDTQYF.

V gene TRBV5-5 combines with J gene TRBJ1-5, with a possible D match to TRBD1 (5 bases). With 0 bases removed from V and 6 bases from J, the gap between germline ends came to 16 bases. From germline, CDR1 is SGHKS and CDR2 YYEKEE (reference sequence). This CDR3 contains 16 residues. This CDR3 reads CASSLERRGVSQPQHF. The CDR3 nucleotides read TGTGCCAGCAGCTTGGAGCGGCGGGGGGTTTCTCAGCCCCAGCATTTT.

The sample holds one count of this clone. The rearrangement links TRBV19 to TRBJ1-5; D not certain. Germline CDR1 is LNHDA and CDR2 is SQIVND (reference sequence). V lost 5 bases and J 5 bases, leaving 16 bases between the germline ends. The CDR3 has 15 residues. CDR3 DNA sequence: TGTGCCAGTAGTGGAGGACGGGTGCTATATCAGCCCCAGCATTTT. It translates to CASSGGRVLYQPQHF.

The rearrangement links TRBV11-2 to TRBJ1-5; no definite D call. The CDR3 covers 14 residues. Germline CDR1 SGHAT, CDR2 FQNNGV. Trimming removed 0 bases at V and 4 bases at J, with 7 bases between. In nucleotides, the CDR3 is TGTGCCAGCAGCTTAGAACAGAATAATCAGCCCCAGCATTTT. It is translated as CASSLEQNNQPQHF. Together with reference TRBV11-2 and TRBJ1-5, the CDR3 gives the full variable domain: EAGVAQSPRYKIIEKRQSVAFWCNPISGHATLYWYQQILGQGPKLLIQFQNNGVVDDSQLPKDRFSAERLKGVDSTLKIQPAKLEDSAVYLCASSLEQNNQPQHFGDGTRLSIL.